This T cell receptor beta chain derives from a study of human CD8 memory T cell subsets. Researchers made TCR beta libraries via UMI-labeled 5' RACE. One entry per CDR3 protein, called by TCRdb with MiXCR from the 5' RACE reads. There are under 10,000 distinct CDR3 sequences in the sample; roughly 3.9% occur only once, and 35% to 40% lies in the top ten. The CDR3 length is 15 residues. V shed 5 bases and J shed 2 bases, with 14 bases lying between them. Buffy coats of healthy donors provided the PBMC used. General study results and limits: Higher diversity in stem-like memory T cells than in precursor exhausted T cells was suggested by Chao1 estimates. Diversity in stem-like memory and precursor exhausted T cells was similarly high, unlike effector memory cells. In this study, sequencing was restricted to T cell receptor beta chains only.

This clonotype appeared many times. What it recognizes is unknown. The chain uses TRBV12-3 or TRBV12-4 and TRBJ2-3, with D perhaps being TRBD1 or TRBD2 (5 bases each). The origin of this receptor is a human donor in good health. The sample comprised CD8+ T cells from PBMCs. CDR3 nucleotides: TGTGCCAGCAGTGGGACCGGAATCACCACAGATACGCAGTATTTT. This codes for CASSGTGITTDTQYF.